A selection of T cell receptor beta chains follows, all from one sample in a study of T cell responses to AZD1222 COVID-19 vaccine. The assay was immunoSEQ multiplex PCR, and TCRdb's table has in-frame clones only and misses some. Altogether about 120,000 clones are present, 88% being singletons, with the ten largest covering over 8.5%. The sequences come from peripheral blood, collected on day 0 of AZD1222 vaccination. These receptors all come from an adult in good health. Each CDR3 is given with its conserved first and last residue. D genes are given only for firm matches. The size field is filled for only some rows; it gives once, few, many or a size class.

>TRBV9|TRBJ2-2|TRBD2|.
TGTGCCAGCAGCCCCCGGGGACTAGGGGCAGGCGGGGAGCTGTTTTTT
CASSPRGLGAGGELFF
>TRBV6-1|TRBJ1-5|.|.
TGTGCCAGCAGTGAAGTGCGTAATCAGCCCCAGCATTTT
CASSEVRNQPQHF
>TRBV14|TRBJ2-7|TRBD2|.
TGTGCCAGCAGCCAAGATCCCAGACTAGCGGGCTCCTACGAGCAGTACTTC
CASSQDPRLAGSYEQYF
>TRBV18|TRBJ1-6|.|.
TGTGCCAGCTCCTTACAGCCCGCGGGGGATTCACCCCTCCACTTT
CASSLQPAGDSPLHF
>TRBV7-9|TRBJ2-5|TRBD1|.
TGTGCCAGCAGCGATACCGGGACAGGGGTGGAGACCCAGTACTTC
CASSDTGTGVETQYF
>TRBV28|TRBJ2-6|.|.
TGTGCCAGCAGCCTCTTTGCCAGCTCTGGGGCCAACGTCCTGACTTTC
CASSLFASSGANVLTF
>TRBV7-3|TRBJ1-5|.|.
TGTGCCAGCAGCAGAGGGGCCAATCAGCCCCAGCATTTT
CASSRGANQPQHF
>TRBV9|TRBJ2-7|.|.
TGTGCCAGCAGCGGACTTGCGGGGGAGCAGTACTTC
CASSGLAGEQYF
>TRBV19|TRBJ2-1|.|.
TGTGCCAGTTCCGGGGGCCTTCTTCTAAGCTCCTACAATGAGCAGTTCTTC
CASSGGLLLSSYNEQFF
>TRBV15|TRBJ1-4|.|.
TGTGCCACCAGCCCTTGGGGAACCGCTGGTAATGAAAAACTGTTTTTT
CATSPWGTAGNEKLFF
>TRBV30|TRBJ1-5|.|.
TGTGCCTGGAGTGTACTAGGAGGTCAGCCCCAGCATTTT
CAWSVLGGQPQHF
>TRBV16|TRBJ2-3|.|once
TGTGCCAGCAGCCAATCGTCCGCAGGCGTAGATACGCAGTATTTT
CASSQSSAGVDTQYF
>TRBV12-1|TRBJ1-5|.|.
TGTGCCAGCAGCTTTTCTAGGGGTAGGCAGCCCCAGCATTTT
CASSFSRGRQPQHF
>TRBV5-4|TRBJ1-2|TRBD1|.
TGTGCCAGCAGTTCCGGGACAGGGTTCTATGGCTACACCTTC
CASSSGTGFYGYTF
>TRBV5-1|TRBJ2-7|TRBD1|.
TGCGCCAGCAGCTCGAACAGGGGGGATACCTACGAGCAGTACTTC
CASSSNRGDTYEQYF
>TRBV7-9|TRBJ2-1|.|.
TGTGCCAGCAGCTTAACGGGAGCGCATAATGAGCAGTTCTTC
CASSLTGAHNEQFF
>TRBV6-5|TRBJ1-5|TRBD1|.
TGTGCCAGCAGTACGGACAGGATCGGTCAGCCCCAGCATTTT
CASSTDRIGQPQHF
>TRBV11-1|TRBJ1-4|.|once
TGTGCCAGCAGTCGGACCGGTCTCAATGAAAAACTGTTTTTT
CASSRTGLNEKLFF
>TRBV5-1|TRBJ2-1|TRBD2|once
TGCGCCAGCAGCTTAGGGACTAGCGGGTACAATGAGCAGTTCTTC
CASSLGTSGYNEQFF
>TRBV18|TRBJ1-1|.|.
TGTGCCAGCTCACCACGGGCGGACGGGAACACTGAAGCTTTCTTT
CASSPRADGNTEAFF
>TRBV5-1|TRBJ2-7|.|.
TGCGCCAGCAGCCGGGAGCCGGTCTCCTACGAGCAGTACTTC
CASSREPVSYEQYF
>TRBV10-3|TRBJ2-5|TRBD2|.
TGTGCCATCAGCGCAGCGGGGGGGCTGCAAGAGACCCAGTACTTC
CAISAAGGLQETQYF
>TRBV19|TRBJ1-2|TRBD1|.
TGTGCCACGGGACAGGGTTACTATGGCTACACCTTC
CATGQGYYGYTF
>TRBV5-1|TRBJ2-3|TRBD1|.
TGCGCCAGCAGCTCATATACAGGGGGCACAGATACGCAGTATTTT
CASSSYTGGTDTQYF
>TRBV18|TRBJ2-7|.|.
TGTGCCAGCTCACCACTTCCCGGGGGTGAGCAGTACTTC
CASSPLPGGEQYF